These 10 T cell receptor beta chains were sequenced from one sample in a study of cytotoxic CD8 clonotypes in ibrutinib-treated CLL. Here immunoSEQ multiplex PCR was the method, and the copy in TCRdb shows in-frame clones only, minus some. The table shows about 130,000 clones, with 70% to 80% occurring only once. Sequenced here: PBMCs, sampled after 12 months of ibrutinib treatment. The origin of the receptors is a human donor with chronic lymphocytic leukemia.

The genes are TRBV5-6 and TRBJ2-7, with D tentatively TRBD1 (5 bases). Germline-derived CDR1 and CDR2 are SGHDT and YYEEEE. The CDR3 is 14 residues long. Trimming cost V 4 bases and J 2 bases, with 13 bases left between them. The CDR3 nucleotides read TGTGCCAGCAGCAGAGGACACCTAGCCTACGAGCAGTACTTC. This encodes CASSRGHLAYEQYF.

This chain joins TRBV30 and TRBJ2-2, with D possibly matching TRBD2 (5 bases). Per germline, CDR1 GTSNPN and CDR2 SVGIG (reference sequence). This CDR3 region has 15 residues. The V and J ends lost 2 bases and 5 bases respectively, with 15 bases between them. The CDR3 region has the DNA TGTGCCTGGAGTACACTAGGAGGAAGGACCGGGGAGCTGTTTTTT. This translates into CAWSTLGGRTGELFF.

This clone was seen a handful of times. V usage is TRBV5-1 and J usage is TRBJ2-7; D remains unclear. CDR3 size: 13 residues. The germline V gene has CDR1 SGHRS and CDR2 YFSETQ. The V gene lost 4 bases and the J gene lost 3 bases, with 11 bases spanning the gap. CDR3 protein: CASSPDAGYEQYF. CDR3 sequence (DNA): TGCGCCAGCAGCCCAGATGCTGGCTACGAGCAGTACTTC.

The chain employs TRBV6-5 and TRBJ2-1; maybe TRBD2 (6 bases). This CDR3 spans 15 amino acids. Germline-derived CDR1 and CDR2 are MNHEY and SVGAGI. V was clipped by 6 bases and J by 0 bases, with 12 bases between them. The DNA for the CDR3 is TGTGCCAGCAGCCTAGCGCCGAGCTCCTACAATGAGCAGTTCTTC. It codes for CASSLAPSSYNEQFF.

J is TRBJ2-2 and V is TRBV9; 9 bases are shared with TRBD2. The junction had 8 bases not matched to a gene; V was cut back by 3 bases and J by 5 bases. Looked up from germline, CDR1 is SGDLS and CDR2 is YYNGEE. This CDR3 has 16 amino acids. Written as DNA, the CDR3 is TGTGCCAGCAGCGCCGCCGGGACTAGCACAACCGGGGAGCTGTTTTTT. It is translated as CASSAAGTSTTGELFF.

This clone was seen only a few times. The chain is built from TRBV27 and TRBJ1-1, with TRBD1 matching 9 bases. Germline V gene data show CDR1 as MNHEY and CDR2 as SMNVEV (reference sequence). The CDR3 length is 14 residues. V was clipped by 3 bases and J by 10 bases; unmatched bases: 9. The CDR3 sequence is CASSFLGQGHAAFF. DNA of the CDR3: TGTGCCAGCAGTTTTTTGGGACAGGGCCATGCAGCTTTCTTT.

CDR3 sequence: CASSQGDRGGLGYTF. The CDR3 DNA sequence: TGCGCCAGCAGCCAAGGCGACAGGGGCGGTTTGGGCTACACCTTC. V usage is TRBV4-3 and J usage is TRBJ1-2; TRBD1 aligns across 8 bases. Germline CDR1 reads LGHNA; CDR2 reads YSLEER. The CDR3 spans 15 residues. The ends lost 1 base at V and 8 bases at J; junction bases unmatched: 9.

The J gene is TRBJ2-7, the V gene TRBV19; 11 bases are a match to TRBD2. Trimming at V came to 3 bases and at J to 3 bases, leaving 4 bases not matched to a gene. The CDR3 has 15 amino acids. CDR1 and CDR2 from the germline V gene are LNHDA and SQIVND (reference sequence). In nucleotides, the CDR3 is TGTGCCAGTAGTATCGGGCTAGCGGGAGGCTACGAGCAGTACTTC. Protein sequence: CASSIGLAGGYEQYF.

About this clone itself: Different DNA sequences within this sample yield the same CDR3. The V and J genes are TRBV27 and TRBJ2-7; 9 bases are a match to TRBD1. This CDR3 has 15 amino acids. The V gene end was trimmed by 6 bases and the J gene end by 3 bases; junction bases not matched to a gene: 9. Germline V gene lookup returns CDR1 MNHEY and CDR2 SMNVEV (reference sequence). The DNA for the CDR3 is TGTGCCAGCAGCCCGGCCGGGACAGGGTTCTACGAGCAGTACTTC. It codes for CASSPAGTGFYEQYF.

The rearrangement links TRBV25-1 to TRBJ2-2; TRBD1 matches 7 bases. CDR3 length: 12 residues. Looked up from germline, CDR1 is MGHDK and CDR2 is SYGVNS. Trimming at V came to 7 bases and at J to 9 bases, leaving 5 bases not matched to a gene. Here the CDR3 reads CASTRQGRELFF. The CDR3 nucleotides read TGTGCCAGCACACGACAGGGCCGGGAGCTGTTTTTT.